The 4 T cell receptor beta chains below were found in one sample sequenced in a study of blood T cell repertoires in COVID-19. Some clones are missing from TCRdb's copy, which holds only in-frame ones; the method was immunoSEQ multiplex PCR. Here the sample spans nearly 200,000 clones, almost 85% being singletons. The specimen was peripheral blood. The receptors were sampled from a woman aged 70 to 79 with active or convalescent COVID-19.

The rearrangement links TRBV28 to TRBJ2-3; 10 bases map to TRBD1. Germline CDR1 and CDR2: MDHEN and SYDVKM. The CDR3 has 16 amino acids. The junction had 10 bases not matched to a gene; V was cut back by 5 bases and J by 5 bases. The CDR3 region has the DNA TGTGCCAGCAGTCCGATTGGACAGGGGGGGATAGATACGCAGTATTTT. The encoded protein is CASSPIGQGGIDTQYF.

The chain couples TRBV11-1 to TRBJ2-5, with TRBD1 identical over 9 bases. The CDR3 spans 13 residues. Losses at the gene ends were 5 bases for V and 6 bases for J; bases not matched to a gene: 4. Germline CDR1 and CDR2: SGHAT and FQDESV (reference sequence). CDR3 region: CASSRDRVKTQYF. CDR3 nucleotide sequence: TGTGCCAGCAGCCGGGACAGGGTTAAGACCCAGTACTTC.

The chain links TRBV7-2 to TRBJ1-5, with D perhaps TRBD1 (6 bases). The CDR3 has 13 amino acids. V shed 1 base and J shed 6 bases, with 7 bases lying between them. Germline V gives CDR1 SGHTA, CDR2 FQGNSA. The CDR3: CASSLDRAQPQHF. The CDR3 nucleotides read TGTGCCAGCAGCTTAGACAGGGCTCAGCCCCAGCATTTT.

The CDR3 reads CASSIRTVNTEAFF. The CDR3 DNA reads TGTGCCAGCAGCATCCGGACAGTGAACACTGAAGCTTTCTTT. This rearrangement joins TRBV7-9 to TRBJ1-1, with D perhaps TRBD1 (6 bases). The V and J ends lost 5 bases and 0 bases respectively, with 10 bases between them. The germline gives CDR1 SEHNR, CDR2 FQNEAQ (reference sequence). CDR3 size: 14 residues.